Each of the 22 T cell receptor beta chains below was sequenced from the same sample in a study of post-analysis software for immune sequencing data. Study observations and caveats: Higher frequency in patients than in controls was seen for about five TRBV segments, with TRBV5-6, TRBV5-1 and TRBV20-1 among them.

Built from TCR beta cDNA, the libraries had unique molecular identifiers in them. Each CDR3 protein gets one entry after TCRdb re-called the PCR reads with MiXCR. The sample holds 450,000 to 700,000 distinct CDR3 sequences, roughly 46% seen once. No cognate antigen is known for these TCRs. Sample: blood. The receptors originated from a girl aged 10-17 years with multiple sclerosis.

Turning to this clonotype: Mismatch with germline at one junction end may stem from a read error. This chain connects TRBV10-3 to TRBJ2-3, with 8 bases matching TRBD2. This CDR3 has 17 residues. Germline CDR1 ENHRY, CDR2 SYGVKD. The CDR3 here is CANSESGAGASTDTQYF. The CDR3 bases are TGTGCCAACAGTGAGTCAGGAGCGGGAGCGTCCACAGATACGCAGTATTTT.

This clonotype was recorded a few times. This chain connects TRBV6-5 to TRBJ2-3; TRBD1 matches 7 bases. The CDR3 consists of 12 residues. Germline V gene data show CDR1 as MNHEY and CDR2 as SVGAGI. The junction had 6 bases not matched to a gene; V was cut back by 5 bases and J by 10 bases. The DNA for the CDR3 is TGTGCCAGCAGTGCGACAGGGAGTCCGCAGTATTTT. Translation gives CASSATGSPQYF.

This clonotype was observed a few times. J is TRBJ2-5 and V is TRBV6-1; 8 bases line up with TRBD1. CDR3 length: 14 residues. The germline V gene has CDR1 MNHNS and CDR2 SASEGT. V lost 4 bases, J lost 5 bases, and 6 bases stayed unmatched. CDR3 residues: CASSGGTGRETQYF. For the CDR3, the DNA is TGTGCCAGCAGTGGAGGGACAGGTCGGGAGACCCAGTACTTC.

This chain joins TRBV29-1 and TRBJ1-1; the D is unclear. CDR1 is SQVTM, CDR2 ANQGSEA, per germline. Trimming took off 7 bases at V and 1 base at J, with 7 bases between the two ends. The CDR3 is 11 amino acids. CDR3: CSAQTNTEAFF. The CDR3 nucleotides read TGCAGCGCCCAGACGAACACTGAAGCTTTCTTT.

CDR3 sequence (DNA): TGCGCCAGCAGCTTGGGTCAGGGCCTTAACTATGGCTACACCTTC. Its protein is CASSLGQGLNYGYTF. The J gene is TRBJ1-2, the V gene TRBV5-1, with D perhaps TRBD1 (5 bases). This CDR3 has 15 amino acids. The V gene's germline CDR1 is SGHRS and CDR2 YFSETQ. Trimming shortened V by 0 bases and J by 1 base, and 10 bases separated the two germline ends.

The chain uses TRBV10-3 and TRBJ2-1, with 11 nucleotides matching TRBD2. Looked up from germline, CDR1 is ENHRY and CDR2 is SYGVKD. This CDR3 is built from 12 residues. V trimming: 11 bases; J trimming: 9 bases; junction bases outside the gene matches: 6. The CDR3 spells CAATSGGLEQFF. CDR3 coding DNA: TGTGCCGCTACTAGCGGGGGTCTTGAGCAGTTCTTC.

This clonotype was seen more than once but under ten times. This chain uses TRBV6-1 with TRBJ2-7; a possible D gene is TRBD2 (7 bases). The CDR3 is 14 residues long. V lost 8 bases and J 1 base, leaving 15 bases between the germline ends. CDR1 and CDR2 from the germline V gene are MNHNS and SASEGT. This CDR3 is CASLKGGNSYEQYF. CDR3 nucleotides: TGTGCCAGCCTCAAGGGGGGGAATTCCTACGAGCAGTACTTC.

The chain couples TRBV3-1 to TRBJ1-1; possibly TRBD1 for D (6 bases). The CDR3 covers 13 residues. The ends were cut back, 4 bases at V and 5 bases at J, with 11 bases in the middle. The germline CDR1 and CDR2 sequences are LGHDT and YNNKEL (reference sequence). This CDR3 is CASSREGGTEAFF. CDR3 in DNA: TGTGCCAGCAGCCGGGAGGGGGGAACTGAAGCTTTCTTT.

V usage is TRBV18 and J usage is TRBJ2-4; no definite D call. The J call is in doubt because the DNA end fits TRBJ2-7 better. From germline, CDR1 is KGHSH and CDR2 LQKENI. The CDR3 length is 13 residues. CDR3 DNA sequence: TGTGCCAGCTCACCAATAGTTGAGGACGAGCAGTACTTC. Amino acid sequence: CASSPIVEDEQYF.

The V call is TRBV12-3 or TRBV12-4, the J call TRBJ2-5, with D tentatively TRBD1 (6 bases). The CDR3 contains 17 residues. Between the trimmed V and J ends, which lost 2 bases and 2 bases, there was a span of 18 bases. In nucleotides, the CDR3 is TGTGCCAGCAGTTTAAGGGCCCCTGGCAGGGGACAAGAGACCCAGTACTTC. Protein product: CASSLRAPGRGQETQYF.

This clonotype was seen a handful of times. CDR3 region: CAISESRPYNAVQFF. The DNA for the CDR3 is TGTGCCATCAGTGAGTCCAGACCTTACAATGCAGTGCAGTTCTTC. J is TRBJ2-1 and V is TRBV10-3; D ambiguous. The CDR3 sequence is 15 residues long. With 0 bases removed from V and 12 bases from J, the gap between germline ends came to 18 bases. CDR1 and CDR2 from the germline V gene are ENHRY and SYGVKD.

There are a few counts of this clonotype. This chain uses TRBV5-1 with TRBJ1-6, with 7 nucleotides matching TRBD1. This CDR3 contains 15 residues. With 0 bases clipped from V and 8 bases from J, the junction kept 5 bases outside the gene matches. The V gene's germline CDR1 is SGHRS and CDR2 YFSETQ. CDR3 DNA: TGCGCCAGCAGCTTGGTAGGGGGCGCGGATTCACCCCTCCACTTT. Protein sequence: CASSLVGGADSPLHF.

The rearrangement uses TRBV20-1 and TRBJ2-4; TRBD1 matches at 8 bases. The last part of the DNA fits TRBJ2-7 better; the J call may be wrong. This CDR3 has 13 residues. In germline, CDR1 is DFQATT, CDR2 SNEGSKA (reference sequence). This chain's CDR3 is CSADSRGPNEQYF. The DNA for the CDR3 is TGCAGTGCCGACTCCAGGGGGCCCAACGAGCAGTACTTC.

This rearrangement joins TRBV6-6 to TRBJ2-3, with D maybe TRBD2 (7 bases). Germline CDR1 and CDR2: MNHNY and SVGAGI (reference sequence). The CDR3 covers 16 residues. The germline V and J ends were trimmed by 2 bases and 0 bases, with 12 bases remaining between them. The CDR3 nucleotides are TGTGCCAGCAGTTACCTAAAGGGGGGGAGCACAGATACGCAGTATTTT. Translation: CASSYLKGGSTDTQYF.

The rearrangement joins TRBV2 to TRBJ2-7, with D perhaps TRBD2 (7 bases). The CDR3 is made up of 15 amino acids. Germline V gives CDR1 SNHLY, CDR2 FYNNEI. Trimming pared 6 bases from V and 4 bases from J, leaving 19 bases between. CDR3 region: CASRPDGGRRYEQYF. DNA of the CDR3: TGTGCCAGCAGACCCGACGGGGGGCGGCGGTACGAGCAGTACTTC. Full variable domain (missing parts from reference TRBV2 and TRBJ2-7): EPEVTQTPSHQVTQMGQEVILRCVPISNHLYFYWYRQILGQKVEFLVSFYNNEISEKSEIFDDQFSVERPDGSNFTLKIRSTKLEDSAMYFCASRPDGGRRYEQYFGPGTRLTVT.

The V call is TRBV13, the J call TRBJ2-7, with D tentatively TRBD1 or TRBD2 (6 bases each). The CDR3 has 14 residues. Germline loops: CDR1 PRHDT, CDR2 FYEKMQ (reference sequence). V lost 6 bases to trimming and J lost 4 bases, with 16 bases between them. The CDR3, as DNA: TGTGCCAGCAGGTTGGGGGGCAGCTTTTACGAGCAGTACTTC. Protein sequence: CASRLGGSFYEQYF.

V usage is TRBV20-1 and J usage is TRBJ2-3; D is unclear. The CDR3 loop spans 14 amino acids. The germline V gene encodes CDR1 DFQATT and CDR2 SNEGSKA (reference sequence). V was pared by 0 bases and J by 1 base, with 8 bases between. The CDR3 DNA reads as TGCAGTGCTAGAGAAGAATATCGCACAGATACGCAGTATTTT. Translating gives CSAREEYRTDTQYF.

The chain has TRBV20-1 and TRBJ2-5; 7 bases align to TRBD2. The J call could be wrong; TRBJ2-7 is a better fit for the DNA end. CDR1 is DFQATT and CDR2 is SNEGSKA in the germline V gene (reference sequence). The CDR3 contains 11 residues. In DNA, the CDR3 is TGCAGTGGGCGGGAGATCTACGAGCAGTACTTC. The encoded protein is CSGREIYEQYF.

The rearrangement joins TRBV29-1 to TRBJ1-1, with 8 bases fitting TRBD1. The CDR3 sequence is 12 residues long. After removal of 6 bases from V and 5 bases from J, the junction contained 5 bases not matched to a gene. Germline loops: CDR1 SQVTM, CDR2 ANQGSEA. This chain's CDR3 is CSVRGRVTEAFF. For the CDR3, the DNA is TGCAGCGTCAGGGGGCGGGTGACTGAAGCTTTCTTT.

V and J are TRBV29-1 and TRBJ2-5; D tentatively reads TRBD1 or TRBD2 (6 bases each). The J call is uncertain, as TRBJ2-7 better fits the DNA end. Germline values: CDR1 SQVTM, CDR2 ANQGSEA. The length of the CDR3 is 13 residues. The CDR3 DNA reads TGCAGCGTTGAAACCGGGGGCCTATACGAGCAGTACTTC. Its protein product is CSVETGGLYEQYF.

This clonotype was observed once. CDR3: CASSQDAGGKDNEQFF. For the CDR3, the DNA is TGCGCCAGCAGCCAAGACGCGGGAGGCAAAGACAATGAGCAGTTCTTC. The chain employs TRBV4-1 and TRBJ2-1; 8 bases match TRBD2. After removal of 0 bases from V and 5 bases from J, the junction contained 6 bases not matched to a gene. From germline, CDR1 is MGHRA and CDR2 YSYEKL. The CDR3 length is 16 residues.

This clonotype appeared many times. V gene TRBV5-1 combines with J gene TRBJ2-7, with 9 bases lining up with TRBD1. The germline CDR1 and CDR2 sequences are SGHRS and YFSETQ. The CDR3 is 13 residues long. V trimming: 4 bases; J trimming: 7 bases; junction bases outside the gene matches: 6. The CDR3 nucleotides read TGCGCCAGCAGCGGGACAGGGATGGGGGAGCAGTACTTC. Amino acid sequence: CASSGTGMGEQYF.